This T cell receptor beta chain was captured in a study of shared clonotypes between healthy human individuals. Germline CDR1 reads SGHTA; CDR2 reads FQGTGA. The CDR3 has 13 residues. V was trimmed by 5 bases and J by 1 base, leaving 8 bases between them. Study-level findings and limits: Compared with memory subsets, naive subsets generally had larger estimated richness. Sequencing of the sorted subsets was shown by rarefaction to be incomplete despite large depth. Naive CD4 clonotypes were shared across a handful of donors at about 5%.

This clone was found once. Its antigen is as yet unknown. The naive CD8 fraction comprised CD45RO-negative cells positively selected for CCR7 and excluded terminally differentiated effector memory CD45RA+ cells. Only Caucasian adults living in Nashville, Tennessee made up the donor group. Method: immunoSEQ multiplex PCR; TCRdb's copy keeps in-frame clones and lacks some. The sample lists roughly 2.1 million clones, approximately 94% occurring once. The material sequenced was naive CD8+ T cells from PBMCs. The origin of this receptor is a man between 18 and 29 years old in good health. Some clones in this sample may be carry-over from other donors' samples. The chain uses TRBV7-3 and TRBJ1-1, with a weak D call TRBD1 (6 bases). Here the CDR3 DNA reads TGTGCCAGCAGCATACAGGGGAACACTGAAGCTTTCTTT. Amino acids: CASSIQGNTEAFF.